The entry below describes one T cell receptor beta chain. TCRdb used MiXCR to reprocess the RT-PCR reads, holding one entry per CDR3 protein. The table lists hundreds of thousands of distinct CDR3 sequences, under 20% of them singletons. The ends lost 5 bases at V and 2 bases at J; junction bases unmatched: 4. Germline V gene data show CDR1 as ENHRY and CDR2 as SYGVKD. There are 14 residues in the CDR3. This specimen comes from a study of response to subunit inactivated influenza vaccine. The rearrangement links TRBV10-3 to TRBJ2-7, with 9 bases matching TRBD2. The sequenced sample was PBMCs from blood, obtained roughly 5 days after vaccination. This receptor was obtained from a man aged 45-65 years who received an inactivated influenza vaccine. The CDR3 region is CAISLREGTYEQYF. Here the CDR3 DNA reads TGTGCCATCAGTTTGCGGGAGGGGACCTACGAGCAGTACTTC.